Sequencing of this T cell receptor (beta chain) was carried out in a study of CD8+ T cells in alopecia areata. J lost 2 bases, V lost 5 bases, and 1 base had no gene match. This CDR3 is 15 amino acids long. The germline CDR1 and CDR2 sequences are MRHNA and SNTAGT. This clone was seen a handful of times. Once RNA had been extracted, it was reverse transcribed into cDNA to act as the sequencing template. The method was immunoSEQ multiplex PCR; TCRdb's version includes in-frame clones alone and lacks a portion of them. The repertoire holds 45,000 to 70,000 clones, with about 96% as singletons. The sample was CD8+ T cells sorted from blood, taken at week 0. The receptor comes from a human donor with alopecia areata. The V call is TRBV6-4, the J call TRBJ2-1; 12 bases agree with TRBD2. The CDR3 DNA reads as TGTGCCAGCAGTCGACTAGCGGGAGCCTACAATGAGCAGTTCTTC. Translating gives CASSRLAGAYNEQFF.